The 5 T cell receptor beta chains presented below share a single source sample, sequenced in a study of Graves' ophthalmopathy and Graves' hyperthyroidism (dated by TCRdb to the late 2010s). Sequencing was performed on an Illumina HiSeq 2000. For repertoire sequencing, TCR beta CDR3 regions were amplified from RNA transcripts. The first round of RT-PCR was done with HTBI primers and the Qiagen OneStep RT-PCR kit, and was followed by a second round of multiplex PCR, then size selection and purification. TCRdb trimmed public reads at Q25 via fastp, called clones via MiXCR and kept in-frame beta chains. Each record represents a unique CDR3 protein, reported with the most common genes and DNA among its rows. The sample has about 700,000 distinct CDR3 sequences on record, around 40% of them singletons. The top ten hold approximately 46% of the sample. The material sequenced was peripheral blood. The receptor set was obtained from an adult man with Graves' ophthalmopathy.

This clonotype was detected a few times. The V gene is TRBV14, the J gene TRBJ2-5, with D tentatively TRBD1 (5 bases). The ends were cut back, 0 bases at V and 5 bases at J, with 16 bases in the middle. CDR1 is SGHDN, CDR2 FVKESK, per germline. The CDR3 sequence is 16 residues long. The CDR3: CASSQDSGRVWETQYF. For the CDR3, the DNA is TGTGCCAGCAGCCAAGACTCCGGCAGGGTATGGGAGACCCAGTACTTC.

This clonotype was picked up one time. The chain recombines TRBV20-1 with TRBJ2-3; 8 nucleotides line up with TRBD1. Germline lookup yields CDR1 DFQATT and CDR2 SNEGSKA (reference sequence). The CDR3 is 15 amino acids. With V trimmed by 2 bases and J by 3 bases, 7 bases remained unmatched. In DNA, the CDR3 is TGCAGTGCTAGATCTGACAGGGGCAGTACAGATACGCAGTATTTT. It translates to CSARSDRGSTDTQYF.

This clonotype was observed a handful of times. The chain couples TRBV15 to TRBJ2-7; 7 positions match TRBD1. The germline V gene has CDR1 LNHNV and CDR2 YYDKDF (reference sequence). V lost 1 base and J lost 2; bases outside the gene matches: 2. The CDR3 runs to 14 residues. The CDR3, as DNA: TGTGCCACCAGCAGAGGGACAGGACCCTACGAGCAGTACTTC. Translation: CATSRGTGPYEQYF.

The gene calls are TRBV12-3 or TRBV12-4 and TRBJ1-5, with unresolved D. Trimming cost V 6 bases and J 1 base, with 22 bases left between them. The CDR3 runs to 18 residues. The CDR3 DNA follows: TGTGCCAGCAGCCCAGACCCCCATTCCGGGTGGAGCAATCAGCCCCAGCATTTT. Residues: CASSPDPHSGWSNQPQHF.

This clonotype has ten or more counts. The rearrangement links TRBV2 to TRBJ1-5, with a possible D match to TRBD1 (5 bases). This CDR3 has 16 amino acids. V was cut by 2 bases and J by 0 bases, with 11 bases left in between. In germline, CDR1 is SNHLY, CDR2 FYNNEI. CDR3 nucleotides: TGTGCCAGCAGTGAATGGGGGATCTATAGCAATCAGCCCCAGCATTTT. Translated: CASSEWGIYSNQPQHF.